The clone carrying this TCR beta chain was picked up many times. Its antigen is unknown. Amplified TCR beta CDR3 regions came from RNA transcripts. First-round RT-PCR targeting the TCR CDR3 was performed with the HTBI primer set. A single record per CDR3 protein comes from TCRdb applying MiXCR to the multiplex PCR reads. The profile covers 500,000 to 700,000 distinct CDR3 sequences, with roughly a sixth appearing a single time and 18% taken by the ten largest. The study left out patients who had uncontrolled infection, other autoimmune disease, pregnancy or lactation. PBMCs stemmed from over 7.5 ml fresh peripheral blood. This sample was included in a study of T cells in Graves' hyperthyroidism and ophthalmopathy. Study-wide findings and caveats: Most thyroid clonotypes expanded above 0.001 were also detected in blood.

The CDR3 is made up of 13 amino acids. With 2 bases removed from V and 4 bases from J, the gap between germline ends came to 7 bases. Germline V gene sequence: CDR1 SGHAT, CDR2 FQDESV (reference sequence). This clonotype originated in a woman younger than 30 with Graves' hyperthyroidism. The specimen sequenced was blood. The V gene is TRBV11-1, the J gene TRBJ2-3, with D uncertain. The CDR3 reads CASSLSAADTQYF. The CDR3 bases are TGTGCCAGCAGCTTATCGGCGGCAGATACGCAGTATTTT.